These T cell receptor beta chains were read from a single sample in a study of T cells in Graves' hyperthyroidism and ophthalmopathy. MiXCR, run by TCRdb on the multiplex PCR reads, gives a single entry per CDR3 protein. The sample carries 350,000 to 400,000 distinct CDR3 sequences, roughly 19% recorded once. The source material was blood. These receptors all come from a woman younger than 30 with Graves' hyperthyroidism. Both conserved end residues are part of each CDR3. The D gene is left open where the match is weak. Part of the rows lack a size; the others show once, few, many or a class for expanded clones.

NA	TRBV6-2/TRBV6-3	many	TRBJ1-5	TGTGCCAGCAGTCGCCCCTATCAGCCCCAGCATTTT	CASSRPYQPQHF
NA	TRBV6-1	NA	TRBJ1-2	TGTGCCAGCAGTGCCTTATCGGGCTATGGCTACACCTTC	CASSALSGYGYTF
NA	TRBV18	many	TRBJ1-1	TGTGCCAGCTCACCATCGTACGCCTTGAACACTGAAGCTTTCTTT	CASSPSYALNTEAFF
NA	TRBV12-3/TRBV12-4	many	TRBJ2-5	TGTGCCAGCAGCTTAAGGGGTGGAGAGACCCAGTACTTC	CASSLRGGETQYF
NA	TRBV6-4	many	TRBJ1-2	TGTGCCAGCAGTGCCCATGGTCGGTTTGGTGGCTACACCTTC	CASSAHGRFGGYTF
NA	TRBV30	many	TRBJ1-2	TGTGCCTGGAGTGCTAACTTCGACGGCTACACCTTC	CAWSANFDGYTF
NA	TRBV4-1	NA	TRBJ1-1	TGCGCCAGTAGCCAAGTCGTTCGTGGACTTGAAGCTTTCTTT	CASSQVVRGLEAFF
NA	TRBV5-5	many	TRBJ1-2	TGTGCCAGCAGCTCGGGGGTATCCTATGGCTACACCTTC	CASSSGVSYGYTF
TRBD2	TRBV7-9	NA	TRBJ2-7	TGTGCCAGCAGCCCACCCCCGGGGCGGGAGGAGCAGTACTTC	CASSPPPGREEQYF
NA	TRBV28	many	TRBJ2-2	TGTGCCAGCAGTCCGGGGGTTGGACGCACCGGGGAGCTGTTTTTT	CASSPGVGRTGELFF
NA	TRBV11-1	many	TRBJ1-1	TGTGCCAGCAGCTTGGAAGACATGGGGTACACTGAAGCTTTCTTT	CASSLEDMGYTEAFF
NA	TRBV12-3/TRBV12-4	many	TRBJ1-1	TGTGCCAGCAGCCCGGGGAGATTCTTTTGGAACACTGAAGCTTTCTTT	CASSPGRFFWNTEAFF
NA	TRBV12-3/TRBV12-4	many	TRBJ2-2	TGTGCCAGAAGAACCGGGGAGCTGTTTTTT	CARRTGELFF
NA	TRBV20-1	many	TRBJ1-3	TGCAGTGCTAGTCGAGGCGCAGGAGACCCCATATATTTT	CSASRGAGDPIYF
NA	TRBV5-1	few	TRBJ2-7	TGCGCCAGCAGCTTGGGGCAGAGAACCGAGCAGTACTTC	CASSLGQRTEQYF
NA	TRBV2	many	TRBJ1-6	TGTGCCAGCAGGCTCGGACGGCTGAGCTCCTATAATTCACCCCTCCACTTT	CASRLGRLSSYNSPLHF
NA	TRBV12-3/TRBV12-4	many	TRBJ2-7	TGTGCCAGCAGGCCGGGACGGCGAACCTACGAGCAGTACTTC	CASRPGRRTYEQYF
TRBD2	TRBV20-1	many	TRBJ2-3	TGCAGTGCTAGGTCCCTAGCGGGGGGACTAGATACGCAGTATTTT	CSARSLAGGLDTQYF
NA	TRBV12-5	many	TRBJ2-5	TGTGCTAGTGGTTCCACTCGACAGGACCTTGGAATTGGGACCCAGTACTTC	CASGSTRQDLGIGTQYF
NA	TRBV5-1	many	TRBJ2-5	TGCGCCAGCAGATTCGGGGAGACCCAGTACTTC	CASRFGETQYF
TRBD2	TRBV5-6	many	TRBJ2-5	TGTGCCAGCAGCTGGGGACTAGCTGAGACCCAGTACTTC	CASSWGLAETQYF
TRBD1	TRBV6-1	many	TRBJ1-2	TGTGCCAGCAGACCGGGACAGGGGAACTATGGCTACACCTTC	CASRPGQGNYGYTF
NA	TRBV4-1	NA	TRBJ1-1	TGCGCCAGCAGCACCCGACAGTACACTGAAGCTTTCTTT	CASSTRQYTEAFF
NA	TRBV27	many	TRBJ1-3	TGTGCCAGTCAGAGCTCTGGAAACACCATATATTTT	CASQSSGNTIYF
NA	TRBV7-3	NA	TRBJ1-5	TGTGCCAGCAGCTTAAAGACGGGGGAGGGCAATCAGCCCCAGCATTTT	CASSLKTGEGNQPQHF
NA	TRBV6-5	few	TRBJ2-7	TGTGCCAGCAGTTCCGGAACCGGGACACAAATCTCCTACGAGCAGTACTTC	CASSSGTGTQISYEQYF
NA	TRBV7-8	many	TRBJ2-5	TGTGCCAGCAGCCTGCAGGCGTACCAAGAGACCCAGTACTTC	CASSLQAYQETQYF
TRBD2	TRBV4-1	NA	TRBJ2-2	TGCGCCAGCAGCCGAGGGCTAGCGGAGGCGAACACCGGGGAGCTGTTTTTT	CASSRGLAEANTGELFF
TRBD2	TRBV11-2	many	TRBJ2-5	TGTGCCAGCAGCCATTGGACTAGCGGGACTCAAGAGACCCAGTACTTC	CASSHWTSGTQETQYF
NA	TRBV6-1	NA	TRBJ1-1	TGTGCCAGCAGTGAATTGGCAGCTTTGAACACTGAAGCTTTCTTT	CASSELAALNTEAFF
TRBD2	TRBV4-2	few	TRBJ2-5	TGTGCCAGCAGCCAAGAAGGGCAAGCGGGGGCCTCCGGGGCCCAGTACTTC	CASSQEGQAGASGAQYF